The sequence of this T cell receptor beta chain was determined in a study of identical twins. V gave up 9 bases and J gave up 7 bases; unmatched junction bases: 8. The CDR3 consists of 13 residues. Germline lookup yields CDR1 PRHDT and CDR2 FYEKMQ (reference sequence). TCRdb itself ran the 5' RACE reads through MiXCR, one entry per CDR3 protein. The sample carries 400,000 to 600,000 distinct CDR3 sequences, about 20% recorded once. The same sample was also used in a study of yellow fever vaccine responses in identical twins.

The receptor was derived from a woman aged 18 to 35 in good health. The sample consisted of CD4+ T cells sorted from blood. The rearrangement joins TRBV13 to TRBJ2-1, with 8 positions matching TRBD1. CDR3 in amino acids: CARETGDGNEQFF. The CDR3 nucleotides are TGTGCCAGAGAGACAGGGGACGGTAATGAGCAGTTCTTC.